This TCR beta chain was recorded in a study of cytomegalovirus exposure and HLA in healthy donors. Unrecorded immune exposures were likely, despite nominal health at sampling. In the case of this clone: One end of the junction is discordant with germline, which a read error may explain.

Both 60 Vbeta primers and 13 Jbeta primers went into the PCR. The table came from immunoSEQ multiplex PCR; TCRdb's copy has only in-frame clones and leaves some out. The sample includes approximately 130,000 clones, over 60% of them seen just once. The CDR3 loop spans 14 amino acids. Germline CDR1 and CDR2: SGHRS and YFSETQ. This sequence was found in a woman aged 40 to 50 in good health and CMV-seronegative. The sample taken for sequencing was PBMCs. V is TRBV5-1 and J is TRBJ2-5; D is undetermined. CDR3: CASSLGQVDETRYF. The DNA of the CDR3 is TGCGCCAGCAGCTTGGGGCAGGTAGACGAGACCCGGTACTTC.